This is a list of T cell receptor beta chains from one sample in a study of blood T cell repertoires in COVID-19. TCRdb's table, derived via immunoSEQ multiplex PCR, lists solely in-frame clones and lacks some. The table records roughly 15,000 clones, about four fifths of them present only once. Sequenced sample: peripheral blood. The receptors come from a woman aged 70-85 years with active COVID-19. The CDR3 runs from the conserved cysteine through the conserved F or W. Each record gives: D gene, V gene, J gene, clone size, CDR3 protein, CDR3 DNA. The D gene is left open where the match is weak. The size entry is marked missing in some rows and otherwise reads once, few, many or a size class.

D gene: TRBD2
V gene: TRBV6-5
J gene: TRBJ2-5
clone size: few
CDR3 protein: CASSLRASGKETQYF
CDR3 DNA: TGTGCCAGCAGTCTCCGGGCTAGCGGGAAGGAGACCCAGTACTTC

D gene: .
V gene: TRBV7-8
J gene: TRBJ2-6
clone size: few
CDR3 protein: CASSLGGAGANVLTF
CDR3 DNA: TGTGCCAGCAGCCTAGGGGGGGCTGGGGCCAACGTCCTGACTTTC

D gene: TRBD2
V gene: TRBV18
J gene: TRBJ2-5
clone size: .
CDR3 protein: CASSPLPLAGGQETQYF
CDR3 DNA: TGTGCCAGCTCACCACTACCACTAGCGGGAGGTCAAGAGACCCAGTACTTC

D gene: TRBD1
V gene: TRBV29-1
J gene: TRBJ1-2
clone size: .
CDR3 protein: CSVAPGQGIILDYGYTF
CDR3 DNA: TGCAGCGTCGCCCCCGGACAGGGAATCATCTTGGACTATGGCTACACCTTC

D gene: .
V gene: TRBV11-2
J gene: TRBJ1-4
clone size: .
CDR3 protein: CASSFQGLDEKLFF
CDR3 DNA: TGTGCCAGCAGCTTTCAGGGCCTAGATGAAAAACTGTTTTTT

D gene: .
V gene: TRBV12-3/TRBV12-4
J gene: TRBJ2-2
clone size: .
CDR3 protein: CASRTQGTGELFF
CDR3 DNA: TGTGCCAGCAGAACACAGGGAACCGGGGAGCTGTTTTTT

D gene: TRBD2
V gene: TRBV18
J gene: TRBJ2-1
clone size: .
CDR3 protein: CASSPRSGLAGVYNEQFF
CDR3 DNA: TGTGCCAGCTCACCACGGTCAGGGCTAGCGGGAGTGTACAATGAGCAGTTCTTC

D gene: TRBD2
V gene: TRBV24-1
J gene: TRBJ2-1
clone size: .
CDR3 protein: CATSDSLGLAGGNEQFF
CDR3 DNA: TGTGCCACCAGTGATTCTCTTGGACTAGCGGGAGGAAATGAGCAGTTCTTC

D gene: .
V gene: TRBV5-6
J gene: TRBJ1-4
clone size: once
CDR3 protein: CASSLLRRPVEKLFF
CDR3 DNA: TGCGCCAGCAGCTTGTTACGGAGACCGGTTGAAAAACTGTTTTTT

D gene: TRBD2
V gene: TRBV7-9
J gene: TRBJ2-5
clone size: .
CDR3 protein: CATDAQRLAGEYQETQYF
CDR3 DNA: TGCGCAACCGACGCTCAGAGACTAGCGGGAGAGTACCAAGAGACCCAGTACTTC

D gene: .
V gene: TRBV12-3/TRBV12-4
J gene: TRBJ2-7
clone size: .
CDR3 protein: CASSLFRVGEQYF
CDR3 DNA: TGTGCCAGCAGTTTATTTCGGGTTGGTGAGCAGTACTTC

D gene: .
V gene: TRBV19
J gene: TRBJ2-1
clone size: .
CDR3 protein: CASSIFGDEQFF
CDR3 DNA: TGTGCCAGTAGTATATTCGGAGATGAGCAGTTCTTC

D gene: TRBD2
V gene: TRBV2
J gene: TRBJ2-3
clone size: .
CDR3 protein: CASSDWGGRTDTQYF
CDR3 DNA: TGTGCCAGCAGTGACTGGGGAGGGCGAACAGATACGCAGTATTTT

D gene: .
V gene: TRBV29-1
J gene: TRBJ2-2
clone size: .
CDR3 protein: CSVRGSDTGELFF
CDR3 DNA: TGCAGCGTTAGAGGGTCGGACACCGGGGAGCTGTTTTTT

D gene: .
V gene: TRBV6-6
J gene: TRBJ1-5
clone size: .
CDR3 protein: CASSSTRGNQPQHF
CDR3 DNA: TGTGCCAGCAGCTCTACCCGGGGGAATCAGCCCCAGCATTTT

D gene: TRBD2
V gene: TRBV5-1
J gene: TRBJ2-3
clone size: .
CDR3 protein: CASSLGTSGSPDTQYF
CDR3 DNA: TGCGCCAGCAGCCTGGGGACTAGCGGGAGTCCAGATACGCAGTATTTT

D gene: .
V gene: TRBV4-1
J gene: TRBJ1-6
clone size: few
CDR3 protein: CASSQAVDRLNNSPLHF
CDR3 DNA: TGCGCCAGCAGCCAAGCCGTAGACAGGCTGAATAATTCACCCCTCCACTTT

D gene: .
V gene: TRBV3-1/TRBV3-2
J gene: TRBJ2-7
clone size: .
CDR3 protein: CASSPSSYEQYF
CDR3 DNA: TGTGCCAGCAGCCCGAGCTCCTACGAGCAGTACTTC

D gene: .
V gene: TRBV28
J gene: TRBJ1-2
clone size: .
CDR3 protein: CASSSPLLGYTF
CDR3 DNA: TGTGCCAGCAGTTCCCCCCTACTTGGCTACACCTTC

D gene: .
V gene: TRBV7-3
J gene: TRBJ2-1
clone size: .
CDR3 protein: CASSSTNYNEQFF
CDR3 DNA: TGTGCCAGCAGCTCGACTAATTACAATGAGCAGTTCTTC

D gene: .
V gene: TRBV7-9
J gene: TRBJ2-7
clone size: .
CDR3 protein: CASSSSLQGFSYEQYF
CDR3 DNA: TGTGCCAGCAGCTCTTCTTTGCAGGGGTTTTCCTACGAGCAGTACTTC

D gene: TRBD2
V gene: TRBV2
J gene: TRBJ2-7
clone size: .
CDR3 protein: CASRTSGGLRLEQYF
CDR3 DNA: TGTGCCAGCAGAACTAGCGGGGGGCTACGTTTAGAGCAGTACTTC

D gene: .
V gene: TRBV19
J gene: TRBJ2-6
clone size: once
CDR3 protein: CASSIWARTGANVLTF
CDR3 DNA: TGTGCCAGTAGTATATGGGCCAGGACTGGGGCCAACGTCCTGACTTTC

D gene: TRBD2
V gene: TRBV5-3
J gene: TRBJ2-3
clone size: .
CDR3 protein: CARSLIPGGPEDTQYF
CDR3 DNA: TGTGCCAGAAGCTTGATTCCGGGAGGGCCCGAAGATACGCAGTATTTT

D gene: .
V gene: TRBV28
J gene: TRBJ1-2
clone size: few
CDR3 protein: CASSYAGVGGYTF
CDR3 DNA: TGTGCCAGCAGTTACGCAGGGGTCGGCGGCTACACCTTC

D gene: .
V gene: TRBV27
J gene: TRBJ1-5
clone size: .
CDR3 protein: CASSLAGSNQPQHF
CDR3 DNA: TGTGCCAGCAGTTTAGCGGGTAGCAATCAGCCCCAGCATTTT

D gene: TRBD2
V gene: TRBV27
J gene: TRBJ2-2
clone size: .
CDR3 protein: CASTRAGGPRTGELFF
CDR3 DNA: TGTGCCAGCACCAGAGCGGGAGGGCCTCGCACCGGGGAGCTGTTTTTT

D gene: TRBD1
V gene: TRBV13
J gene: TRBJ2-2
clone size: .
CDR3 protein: CASSLQGALFTGELFF
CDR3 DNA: TGTGCCAGCTCCCTCCAGGGGGCCCTTTTCACCGGGGAGCTGTTTTTT

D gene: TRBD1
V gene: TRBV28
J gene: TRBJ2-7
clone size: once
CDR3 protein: CASSLASGGTYEQYF
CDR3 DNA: TGTGCCAGCAGTTTAGCGTCAGGGGGTACCTACGAGCAGTACTTC

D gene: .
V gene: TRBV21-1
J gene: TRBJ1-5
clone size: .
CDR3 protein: CASITPGQGQPQHF
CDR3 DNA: TGTGCCAGCATCACTCCGGGACAGGGTCAGCCCCAGCATTTT

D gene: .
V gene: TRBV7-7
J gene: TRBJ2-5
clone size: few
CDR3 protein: CASSFEQAPFQTQYF
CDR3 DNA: TGTGCTAGCAGCTTTGAACAGGCTCCTTTCCAGACCCAGTACTTC

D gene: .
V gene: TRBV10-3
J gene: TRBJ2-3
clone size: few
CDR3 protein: CAISARDGGGFTDTQYF
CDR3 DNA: TGTGCCATCAGTGCCCGGGATGGCGGGGGCTTCACAGATACGCAGTATTTT

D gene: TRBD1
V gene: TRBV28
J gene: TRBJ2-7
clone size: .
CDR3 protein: CASRSFGLRDRGREQYF
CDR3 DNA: TGTGCCAGCAGAAGTTTTGGACTCCGGGACAGGGGGCGCGAGCAGTACTTC

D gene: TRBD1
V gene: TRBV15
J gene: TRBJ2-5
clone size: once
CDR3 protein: CATSRGQGGYQETQYF
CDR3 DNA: TGTGCCACCAGCAGGGGACAGGGAGGCTACCAAGAGACCCAGTACTTC

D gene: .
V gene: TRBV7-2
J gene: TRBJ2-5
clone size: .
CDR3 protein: CASSLGGVPPGDF
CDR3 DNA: TGTGCCAGCAGCCTAGGGGGGGTTCCCCCTGGGGACTTC

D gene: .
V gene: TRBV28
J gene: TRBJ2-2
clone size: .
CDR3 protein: CASRGRPTGELFF
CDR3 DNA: TGTGCCAGCAGGGGGCGCCCCACCGGGGAGCTGTTTTTT

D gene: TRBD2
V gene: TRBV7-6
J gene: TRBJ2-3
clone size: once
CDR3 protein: CASSLWDYGGLTDTQYF
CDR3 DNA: TGTGCCAGCAGCTTATGGGACTATGGCGGCCTCACAGATACGCAGTATTTT

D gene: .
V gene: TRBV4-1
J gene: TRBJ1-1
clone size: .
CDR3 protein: CASSQDLDSPTEAFF
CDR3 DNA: TGCGCCAGCAGCCAAGATCTGGACAGTCCCACTGAAGCTTTCTTT

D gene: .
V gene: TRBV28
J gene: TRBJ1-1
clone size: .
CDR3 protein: CASKEWETEAFF
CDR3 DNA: TGTGCCAGCAAGGAGTGGGAGACTGAAGCTTTCTTT

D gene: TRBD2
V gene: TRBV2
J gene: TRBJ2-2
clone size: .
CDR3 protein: CASSGRTPSGLDLTGELFF
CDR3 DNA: TGTGCCAGCAGCGGCCGGACGCCGTCCGGACTAGATCTCACCGGGGAGCTGTTTTTT

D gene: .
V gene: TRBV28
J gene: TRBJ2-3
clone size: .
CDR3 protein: CASGGGGTDTQYF
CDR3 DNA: TGTGCCAGCGGGGGCGGAGGCACAGATACGCAGTATTTT

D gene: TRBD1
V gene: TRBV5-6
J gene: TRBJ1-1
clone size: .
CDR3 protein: CASSWLRDRGNTEAFF
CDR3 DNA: TGTGCCAGCAGCTGGCTCCGGGACAGAGGGAACACTGAAGCTTTCTTT

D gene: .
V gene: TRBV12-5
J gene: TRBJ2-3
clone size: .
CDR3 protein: CASGSGGSRTDTQYF
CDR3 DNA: TGTGCTAGTGGGTCCGGCGGGTCTCGCACAGATACGCAGTATTTT

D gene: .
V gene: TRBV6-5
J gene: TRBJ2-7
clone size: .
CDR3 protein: CASPRGNEQYF
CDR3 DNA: TGTGCCAGCCCCCGGGGTAACGAGCAGTACTTC

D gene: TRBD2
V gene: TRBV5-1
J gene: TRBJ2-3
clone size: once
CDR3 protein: CASSLVPGLAGSTDTQYF
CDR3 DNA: TGCGCCAGCAGCTTGGTACCGGGACTAGCGGGTAGCACAGATACGCAGTATTTT

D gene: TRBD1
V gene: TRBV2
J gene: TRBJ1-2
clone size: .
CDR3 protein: CASREDRGVVDGYTF
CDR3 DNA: TGTGCCAGCAGGGAAGACAGGGGAGTAGTGGATGGCTACACCTTC

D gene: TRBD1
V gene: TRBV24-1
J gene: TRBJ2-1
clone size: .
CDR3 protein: CATSDNIRGQVQQFF
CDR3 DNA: TGTGCCACCAGTGACAACATCCGGGGACAGGTCCAGCAGTTCTTC

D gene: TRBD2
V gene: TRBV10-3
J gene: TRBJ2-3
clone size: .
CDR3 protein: CAIGMSGSGNTQYF
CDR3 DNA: TGTGCCATCGGTATGAGCGGGAGCGGAAATACGCAGTATTTT

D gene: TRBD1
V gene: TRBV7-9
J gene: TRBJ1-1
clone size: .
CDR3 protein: CASSLGTANTEAFF
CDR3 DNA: TGTGCCAGCAGCTTGGGGACAGCGAACACTGAAGCTTTCTTT

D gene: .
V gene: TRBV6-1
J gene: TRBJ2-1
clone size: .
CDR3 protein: CASSEEGAFPYNEQFF
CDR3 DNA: TGTGCCAGCAGTGAAGAAGGGGCGTTTCCCTACAATGAGCAGTTCTTC

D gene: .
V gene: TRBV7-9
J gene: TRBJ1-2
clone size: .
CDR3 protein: CASSTGEHYGYTF
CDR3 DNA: TGTGCCAGCAGTACCGGGGAGCACTATGGCTACACCTTC

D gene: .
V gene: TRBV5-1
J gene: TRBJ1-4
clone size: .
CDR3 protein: CASSVDSFNEKLFF
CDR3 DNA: TGCGCCAGCAGCGTGGACAGCTTTAATGAAAAACTGTTTTTT

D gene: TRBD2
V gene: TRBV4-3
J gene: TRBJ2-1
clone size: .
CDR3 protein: CASSQDASGRRQFF
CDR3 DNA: TGCGCCAGCAGCCAAGATGCTAGCGGGAGAAGGCAGTTCTTC

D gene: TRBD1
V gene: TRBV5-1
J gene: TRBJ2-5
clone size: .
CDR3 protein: CASSTDRGRETQYF
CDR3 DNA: TGCGCCAGCAGCACAGACAGGGGGCGAGAGACCCAGTACTTC